This passage covers 8 T cell receptor beta chains from one sample sequenced in a study of CD8+ T cells in alopecia areata. Extracted RNA was reverse transcribed into cDNA, the sequencing template. Only in-frame clones appear in the TCRdb table, and some are missing; sequencing was by immunoSEQ multiplex PCR. Of 120,000 to 150,000 clones detected, approximately 56% appear once; the ten largest clones hold less than 40%. The sample was CD8+ T cells sorted from blood. These TCRs come from a human donor in good health.

This rearrangement joins TRBV6-5 to TRBJ2-5; maybe TRBD1 (6 bases). Germline CDR1 MNHEY, CDR2 SVGAGI. Between the trimmed V and J ends, which lost 6 bases and 2 bases, there was a span of 10 bases. The CDR3 length is 13 residues. The chain's CDR3 is CASRQQGQETQYF. The CDR3 DNA is TGTGCCAGCAGACAACAGGGACAAGAGACCCAGTACTTC.

This clone is a singleton in its sample. The J gene is TRBJ2-7, the V gene TRBV29-1; D might be TRBD2 (6 bases). Trimming pared 6 bases from V and 2 bases from J, leaving 17 bases between. The CDR3 sequence is 14 residues long. CDR1 is SQVTM and CDR2 is ANQGSEA in the germline V gene. This CDR3 reads CSVEQVEGTYEQYF. Here the CDR3 DNA reads TGCAGCGTCGAACAGGTGGAGGGGACCTACGAGCAGTACTTC.

This chain joins TRBV14 and TRBJ2-7; TRBD1 matches 9 bases. V shed 3 bases and J 6 bases; nucleotides not matched to a gene: 12. The CDR3 is made up of 16 amino acids. CDR1 and CDR2 from the germline V gene are SGHDN and FVKESK. The CDR3 bases are TGTGCCAGCAGCCACCAAACGGGACAGGGTTTCCCCGAGCAGTACTTC. Amino acid sequence: CASSHQTGQGFPEQYF.

The rearrangement links TRBV2 to TRBJ2-3; possible D gene TRBD1, 6 bases. Trimming left V 6 bases short and J 0 bases short, with 16 bases between. Per the germline V gene, CDR1 is SNHLY and CDR2 is FYNNEI. This CDR3 comprises 16 residues. The CDR3 bases are TGTGCCAGCAGCGCCGGGACAACCTATAGCACAGATACGCAGTATTTT. As protein: CASSAGTTYSTDTQYF.

The chain carries TRBV7-8 and TRBJ2-7; 9 nucleotides match TRBD2. The V and J ends lost 3 bases and 3 bases, in that order; junction bases with no gene match: 6. Germline CDR1 SGHVS, CDR2 FQNEAQ. CDR3 size: 15 residues. Here the CDR3 DNA reads TGTGCCAGCAGCTTTTTACTAGCGGGTAGCTACGAGCAGTACTTC. As protein: CASSFLLAGSYEQYF.

This sequence joins TRBV19 and TRBJ2-2; D remains ambiguous. The germline gives CDR1 LNHDA, CDR2 SQIVND (reference sequence). The CDR3 has 13 amino acids. Trimming stripped 3 bases from V and 11 bases from J, with 13 bases between. The CDR3 loop reads CASSMAARSELFF. DNA of the CDR3: TGTGCCAGTAGTATGGCGGCCCGCTCTGAGCTGTTTTTT. The full variable domain, rest sourced from reference TRBV19 and TRBJ2-2, is DGGITQSPKYLFRKEGQNVTLSCEQNLNHDAMYWYRQDPGQGLRLIYYSQIVNDFQKGDIAEGYSVSREKKESFPLTVTSAQKNPTAFYLCASSMAARSELFFGEGSRLTVL.

Points on this clone: This clone may be a read error of a much larger clone one base away. The V gene is TRBV5-6, the J gene TRBJ2-4; TRBD1 matches at 8 bases. There are 13 residues in the CDR3. Germline V lookup: CDR1 SGHDT, CDR2 YYEEEE. Losses at the gene ends were 0 bases for V and 7 bases for J; bases not matched to a gene: 0. CDR3 coding DNA: TGTGCCAGCAGCTTGGGGACAGGGAACATTCAGTACTTC. Its protein is CASSLGTGNIQYF.

The J gene is TRBJ2-2, the V gene TRBV14; D is unresolved. The V end lost 5 bases, the J end lost 0 bases, and 10 bases lay between the germline ends. The CDR3 spans 15 residues. Germline CDR1 SGHDN, CDR2 FVKESK. CDR3 nucleotides: TGTGCCAGCAGCGCCAGGAGCACGAACACCGGGGAGCTGTTTTTT. Amino acid sequence: CASSARSTNTGELFF.